This TCR beta chain originates from a study of T cell responses to AZD1222 COVID-19 vaccine. General study points: Baseline seropositivity characterized only a handful of AZD1222 recipients.

Concerning this clone itself: Its antigen is not known.

The table came from immunoSEQ multiplex PCR; TCRdb's copy has only in-frame clones and leaves some out. The table has about 260,000 clones, about 92% seen once. The V gene's germline CDR1 is SNHLY and CDR2 FYNNEI. This CDR3 contains 12 residues. Trimming at V came to 7 bases and at J to 8 bases, leaving 6 bases not matched to a gene. The V and J genes are TRBV2 and TRBJ1-2; 8 nucleotides agree with TRBD1. The specimen was peripheral blood, collected on day 0 of AZD1222 vaccination. The TCR originated in an adult in good health. The CDR3 region is CASTGQGNGYTF. The CDR3 coding sequence is TGTGCCAGCACAGGACAGGGTAACGGCTACACCTTC.